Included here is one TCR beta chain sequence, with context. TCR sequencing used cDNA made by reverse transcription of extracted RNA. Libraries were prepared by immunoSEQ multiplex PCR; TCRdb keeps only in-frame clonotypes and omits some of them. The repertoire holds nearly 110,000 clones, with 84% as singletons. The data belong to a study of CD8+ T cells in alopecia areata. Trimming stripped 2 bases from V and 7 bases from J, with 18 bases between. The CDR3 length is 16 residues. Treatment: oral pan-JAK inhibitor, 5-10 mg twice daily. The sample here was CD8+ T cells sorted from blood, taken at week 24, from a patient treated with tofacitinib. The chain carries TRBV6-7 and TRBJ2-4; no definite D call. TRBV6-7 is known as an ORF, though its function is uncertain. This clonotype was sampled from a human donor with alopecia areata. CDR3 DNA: TGTGCCAGCAGTTACCTCGGAACTTGGCTGGGGAACATTCAGTACTTC. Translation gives CASSYLGTWLGNIQYF.